Detailed here is one TCR beta chain. As yet, its antigen is unknown. Sequencing was performed with immunoSEQ multiplex PCR; in TCRdb, only in-frame clones are kept and a portion is missing. This table has 110,000 to 150,000 clones, nearly 90% appearing once. This record belongs to a study of cytomegalovirus exposure and HLA in healthy donors. Study at large: A subsequent analysis stated that the roughly 130 validation repertoires were run on the same platform as the 550 to 750 first-cohort repertoires. Broader study findings: Reports showed the classifier diagnosing cytomegalovirus status with high specificity and sensitivity.

The length of the CDR3 is 17 residues. The V and J ends lost 4 bases and 1 base respectively, with 19 bases between them. Germline loops: CDR1 SGHRS, CDR2 YFSETQ. The rearrangement uses TRBV5-1 and TRBJ2-3, with a possible D match to TRBD1 (6 bases). The specimen was PBMCs. The clonotype originates from a woman aged 18 to 35 in good health and CMV-seropositive. DNA for the CDR3: TGCGCCAGCAGCACCACCCAGACAGGCCCAGGCACAGATACGCAGTATTTT. This encodes CASSTTQTGPGTDTQYF.